This T cell receptor beta chain was captured in a study of blood T cell repertoires in COVID-19. Study at large: Acute-phase and convalescent COVID-19 samples originated in the United States, Italy and Spain. From T cells, B-cell-depleted T cells, or PBMCs came the material, which was cDNA or gDNA.

Seattle participants joined during active infection and were tracked over time. Authors' processing steps: Nucleated cell number was recorded as an estimate derived from reference gene primer amplification. Repertoires were generated with immunoSEQ multiplex PCR, while TCRdb's copy carries only in-frame clones and drops some. For V, J and clone size, that table is used; D and trimming come from the DNA. Of around 100,000 clones listed, 75% to 90% are singletons. V lost 7 bases to trimming and J lost 0 bases, with 9 bases between them. The CDR3 runs 13 residues. The germline gives CDR1 SNHLY, CDR2 FYNNEI.

The V call is TRBV2, the J call TRBJ2-5; D remains ambiguous. Sample: peripheral blood. This receptor was obtained from a woman between 45 and 60 years old with COVID-19, enrolled during active disease. CDR3 in DNA: TGTGCCAGCACTGGCGACAACCAAGAGACCCAGTACTTC. Its protein is CASTGDNQETQYF.